This entry describes one TCR beta chain. Its antigen is undetermined. Collection occurred without any documented infections or immune events in donors. This entry comes from a study of identifying expanded T cells in peripheral blood. Whole-study results and caveats: Technical replicates showed about 1.1 changed clones; about 2 weeks roughly 16; four weeks 19. Across healthy donors, higher total template counts meant significantly greater approximately 2-week count variance.

Measured with immunoSEQ multiplex PCR; TCRdb has only the in-frame clones, and not every one. The table shows about 82,000 clones, with 70% to 90% occurring only once. This receptor was taken from a person aged 18 to 70 in good health. Material for sequencing was blood.

In DNA, the CDR3 is TGTGCCAGCAGCCCTACAGGGGATAACTATGGCTACACCTTC. Protein: CASSPTGDNYGYTF. The V call is TRBV7-2, the J call TRBJ1-2, with TRBD1 matching 7 bases. In germline, CDR1 is SGHTA, CDR2 FQGNSA. The CDR3 totals 14 residues. After removal of 5 bases from V and 1 base from J, the junction contained 4 bases not matched to a gene.